This T cell receptor (beta chain) was documented in a study of shared clonotypes between healthy human individuals. Method: immunoSEQ multiplex PCR; TCRdb's copy keeps in-frame clones and lacks some. This table holds around 2.3 million clones, about 94% found once. In germline, CDR1 is GTSNPN, CDR2 SVGIG (reference sequence). The CDR3 has 15 residues. Trimming took 1 base from V and 11 from J; bases not matched to a gene: 13. The specimen was naive CD4+ T cells sorted from blood. Subset noted: CD45RA+ positively selected. The receptor comes from a man younger than 35 in good health. J is TRBJ1-5 and V is TRBV30; 8 nucleotides agree with TRBD1. The CDR3 sequence: CAWSEIGQGLSSQHF. The CDR3, as DNA: TGTGCCTGGAGTGAAATTGGACAGGGTTTGTCGTCCCAGCATTTT.